This T cell receptor (beta chain) is drawn from a study of T-cell memory formation after mild COVID-19. Study-level background: There were largely donor-specific TCR clusters. Whole-study findings and limits: Cross-reactive memory apparently joined, as some responding clones appeared in pre-infection memory. Clones that shrank (day 15 to 85) were balanced CD4/CD8, whereas later expanders leaned CD4+.

MiXCR was run by TCRdb on the 5' RACE reads, yielding one entry per CDR3 protein. This table holds more than 100,000 distinct CDR3 sequences, approximately 6.2% found once. The sample holds a few counts of this clonotype. Its matching antigen is unknown. Sequencing input: PBMCs or a T cell subset sorted from them (not recorded which). The receptor was isolated from an adult woman who had mild COVID-19 (a few samples of this study predate the infection). Cell type and time point are not known.

The CDR3 reads CASSLMPLAGVSNSFTDTQYF. In nucleotides, the CDR3 is TGTGCCAGCAGCTTAATGCCTCTGGCGGGAGTATCAAATAGCTTCACAGATACGCAGTATTTT. The gene calls are TRBV7-3 and TRBJ2-3; 7 nucleotides line up with TRBD2. The CDR3 sequence is 21 residues long. Trimming cost V 1 base and J 2 bases; bases outside gene matches: 21. Per germline, CDR1 SGHTA and CDR2 FQGTGA.